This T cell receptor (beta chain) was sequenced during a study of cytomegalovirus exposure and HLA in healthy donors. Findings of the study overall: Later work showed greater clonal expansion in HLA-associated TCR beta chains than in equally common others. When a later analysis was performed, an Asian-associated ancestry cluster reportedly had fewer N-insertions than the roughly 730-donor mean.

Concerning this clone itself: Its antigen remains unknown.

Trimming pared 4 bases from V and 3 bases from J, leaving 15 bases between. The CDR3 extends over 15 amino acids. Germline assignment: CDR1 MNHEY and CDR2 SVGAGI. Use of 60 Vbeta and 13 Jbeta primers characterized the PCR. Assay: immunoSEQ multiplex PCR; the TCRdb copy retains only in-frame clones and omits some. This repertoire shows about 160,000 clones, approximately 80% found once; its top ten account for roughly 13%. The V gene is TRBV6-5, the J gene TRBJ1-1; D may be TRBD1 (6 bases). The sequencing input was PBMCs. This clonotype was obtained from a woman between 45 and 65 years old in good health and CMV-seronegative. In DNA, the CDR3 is TGTGCCAGCAGTTCCCTCCTGGCAGGGGACACTGAAGCTTTCTTT. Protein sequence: CASSSLLAGDTEAFF.